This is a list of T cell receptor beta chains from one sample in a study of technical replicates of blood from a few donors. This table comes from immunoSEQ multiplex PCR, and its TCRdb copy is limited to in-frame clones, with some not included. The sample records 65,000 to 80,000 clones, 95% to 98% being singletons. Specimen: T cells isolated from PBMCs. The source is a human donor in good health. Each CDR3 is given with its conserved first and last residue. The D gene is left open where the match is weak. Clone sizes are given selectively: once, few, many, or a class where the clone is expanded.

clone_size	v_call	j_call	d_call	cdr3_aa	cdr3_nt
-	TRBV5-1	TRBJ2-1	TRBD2	CASSLDISGRPPNEQFF	TGCGCCAGCAGCTTGGATATTAGCGGGAGGCCCCCGAATGAGCAGTTCTTC
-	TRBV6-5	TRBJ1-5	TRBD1	CASSRKGQGDQPQHF	TGTGCCAGCAGTCGTAAGGGACAGGGGGATCAGCCCCAGCATTTT
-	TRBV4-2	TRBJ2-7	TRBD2	CASSQSGTSGAYEQYF	TGTGCCAGCAGCCAAAGCGGTACTAGCGGAGCCTACGAGCAGTACTTC
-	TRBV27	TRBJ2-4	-	CASTDSWDIQYF	TGTGCCAGCACCGACAGTTGGGACATTCAGTACTTC
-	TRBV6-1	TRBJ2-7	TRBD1	CASSAQGSEQYF	TGTGCCAGCAGTGCACAGGGGAGCGAGCAGTACTTC
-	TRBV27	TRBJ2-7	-	CASSLTGSFLYEQYF	TGTGCCAGCAGTTTAACGGGATCCTTCCTTTACGAGCAGTACTTC
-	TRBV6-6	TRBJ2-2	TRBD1	CASSSGTGGPGELFF	TGTGCCAGCAGCTCCGGGACAGGGGGCCCCGGGGAGCTGTTTTTT
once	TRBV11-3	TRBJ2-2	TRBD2	CASSRGLAGGTGELFF	TGTGCCAGCAGCCGCGGACTAGCGGGAGGTACCGGGGAGCTGTTTTTT
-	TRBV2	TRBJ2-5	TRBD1	CATYHGTGGQETQYF	TGTGCCACTTATCATGGGACAGGGGGCCAAGAGACCCAGTACTTC
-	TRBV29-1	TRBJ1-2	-	CSVETNYGYTF	TGCAGCGTTGAAACAAATTATGGCTACACCTTC
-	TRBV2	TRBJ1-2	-	CASSPGGNYGYTF	TGTGCCAGCAGCCCGGGGGGGAACTATGGCTACACCTTC
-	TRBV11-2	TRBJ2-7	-	CASSEEVGYEQYF	TGTGCCAGCAGCGAAGAGGTTGGCTACGAGCAGTACTTC
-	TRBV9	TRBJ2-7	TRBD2	CASSVAREGPEQYF	TGTGCCAGCAGCGTAGCCAGGGAGGGACCCGAGCAGTACTTC
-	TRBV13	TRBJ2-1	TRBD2	CASSPRGLAGKSSYNEQFF	TGTGCCAGCAGCCCCAGGGGACTAGCGGGAAAGAGCTCCTACAATGAGCAGTTCTTC
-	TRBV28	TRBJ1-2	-	CASSFGGREGGYTF	TGTGCCAGCAGTTTCGGGGGCAGGGAGGGAGGCTACACCTTC
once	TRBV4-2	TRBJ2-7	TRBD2	CASSQSTSGRSDEQYF	TGTGCCAGCAGCCAAAGCACTAGCGGGAGGAGCGACGAGCAGTACTTC
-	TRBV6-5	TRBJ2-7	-	CASSYSRQGNEQYF	TGTGCCAGCAGTTACTCGCGGCAGGGGAACGAGCAGTACTTC
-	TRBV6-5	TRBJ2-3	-	CASSYELTDTQYF	TGTGCCAGCAGTTACGAACTCACAGATACGCAGTATTTT
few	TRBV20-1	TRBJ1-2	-	CTYTAGYGYTF	TGCACCTATACGGCGGGCTATGGCTACACCTTC
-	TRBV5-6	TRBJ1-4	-	CASSLGPVANEKLFF	TGTGCCAGCAGCTTGGGCCCGGTGGCTAATGAAAAACTGTTTTTT
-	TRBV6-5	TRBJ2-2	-	CASSYSRLGGGELFF	TGTGCCAGCAGTTACTCAAGGCTTGGCGGCGGGGAGCTGTTTTTT
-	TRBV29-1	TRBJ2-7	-	CSVEDEGVPPYEQYF	TGCAGCGTTGAAGACGAGGGGGTTCCCCCCTACGAGCAGTACTTC
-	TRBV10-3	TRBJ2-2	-	CAISAQGFPTGELFF	TGTGCCATCAGTGCGCAGGGTTTCCCCACCGGGGAGCTGTTTTTT
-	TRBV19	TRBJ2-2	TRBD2	CASMAGGYTGELFF	TGTGCCAGTATGGCGGGAGGTTATACCGGGGAGCTGTTTTTT
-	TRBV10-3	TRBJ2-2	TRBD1	CATRGDRVTGELFF	TGTGCCACTCGGGGGGACAGGGTCACCGGGGAGCTGTTTTTT
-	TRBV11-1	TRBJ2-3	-	CASSLGGEADTQYF	TGTGCCAGCAGCTTAGGGGGGGAGGCAGATACGCAGTATTTT
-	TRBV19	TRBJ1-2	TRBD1	CASSILERGLYGYTF	TGTGCCAGTAGTATCCTCGAGAGGGGGCTGTATGGCTACACCTTC
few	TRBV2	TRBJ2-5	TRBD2	CASSLRLAQETQYF	TGTGCCAGCTCGCTCCGACTAGCTCAGGAGACCCAGTACTTC
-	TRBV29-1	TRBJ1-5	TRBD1	CSVGTGQDQPQHF	TGCAGCGTTGGGACAGGGCAGGATCAGCCCCAGCATTTT
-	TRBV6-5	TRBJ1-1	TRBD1	CASSYSGQGAGEAFF	TGTGCCAGCAGTTACTCGGGACAGGGGGCCGGTGAAGCTTTCTTT
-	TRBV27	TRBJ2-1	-	CASTSLDSLNEQFF	TGTGCCAGCACATCACTGGACAGTCTAAATGAGCAGTTCTTC
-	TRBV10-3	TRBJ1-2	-	CAISESGREGYTF	TGTGCCATCAGTGAGTCGGGGAGGGAAGGCTACACCTTC
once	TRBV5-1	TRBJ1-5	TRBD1	CASSSSGGQPQHF	TGCGCCAGCAGCTCCTCAGGGGGCCAGCCCCAGCATTTT
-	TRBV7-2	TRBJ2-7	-	CASSLGYRGYEQYF	TGTGCCAGCAGCTTAGGGTACCGCGGCTACGAGCAGTACTTC
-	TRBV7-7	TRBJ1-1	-	CASSRIGVEDTEAFF	TGTGCTAGCAGCCGAATTGGCGTGGAGGACACTGAAGCTTTCTTT
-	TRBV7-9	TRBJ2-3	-	CASSSNRGGTDTQYF	TGTGCCAGCAGCTCAAATAGGGGTGGCACAGATACGCAGTATTTT
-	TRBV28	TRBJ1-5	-	CASSYGLRNQPQHF	TGTGCCAGCAGTTACGGTCTCAGGAATCAGCCCCAGCATTTT
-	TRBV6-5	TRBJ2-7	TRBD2	CASSYSIAGGNYEQYF	TGTGCCAGCAGTTACTCGATAGCGGGAGGTAACTACGAGCAGTACTTC
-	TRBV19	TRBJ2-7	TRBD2	CASRPGLAGGLGTTYEQYF	TGTGCCAGTAGGCCGGGACTAGCGGGAGGCCTCGGAACTACCTACGAGCAGTACTTC
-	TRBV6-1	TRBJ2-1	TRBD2	CASRTSVLDAQQFF	TGTGCCAGCCGGACTAGCGTATTGGATGCACAGCAGTTCTTC
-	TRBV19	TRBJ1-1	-	CASSIGMNTEAFF	TGTGCCAGTAGTATAGGTATGAACACTGAAGCTTTCTTT
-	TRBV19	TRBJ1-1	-	CASSIKGLGTEAFF	TGTGCCAGTAGTATAAAAGGACTTGGCACTGAAGCTTTCTTT
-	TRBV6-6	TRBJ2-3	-	CASSQRVIGTDTQYF	TGTGCCAGCAGCCAACGAGTCATTGGCACAGATACGCAGTATTTT
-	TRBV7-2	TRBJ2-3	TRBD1	CASSQGVLSTDTQYF	TGTGCCAGCAGCCAGGGGGTTCTAAGCACAGATACGCAGTATTTT
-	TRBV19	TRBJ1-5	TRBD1	CASSSHRGDSNQPQHF	TGTGCCAGTAGTTCGCACAGGGGTGACAGCAATCAGCCCCAGCATTTT
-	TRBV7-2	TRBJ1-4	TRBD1	CASSQGAGSANEKLFF	TGTGCCAGCAGCCAGGGGGCCGGGTCGGCTAATGAAAAACTGTTTTTT
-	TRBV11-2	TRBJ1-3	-	CASSFWDFSGNTIYF	TGTGCCAGCAGCTTTTGGGACTTCTCTGGAAACACCATATATTTT
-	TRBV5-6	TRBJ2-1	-	CASSLAGSYNEQFF	TGTGCCAGCAGCTTGGCAGGTTCCTACAATGAGCAGTTCTTC
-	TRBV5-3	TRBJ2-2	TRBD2	CARSLEPSGRVNTGELFF	TGTGCCAGAAGCTTGGAGCCTAGCGGGAGGGTGAACACCGGGGAGCTGTTTTTT
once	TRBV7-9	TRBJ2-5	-	CASSWRQAAQYF	TGTGCCAGCAGCTGGCGACAGGCAGCCCAGTACTTC
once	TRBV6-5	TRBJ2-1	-	CASSYTGNVNEQFF	TGTGCCAGCAGTTACACAGGGAATGTCAATGAGCAGTTCTTC
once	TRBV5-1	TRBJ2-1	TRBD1	CASSLAQGVDEQFF	TGCGCCAGCAGCTTGGCGCAGGGGGTGGATGAGCAGTTCTTC
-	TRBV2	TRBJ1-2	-	CASSAQMYGYTF	TGTGCCAGCAGTGCCCAGATGTATGGCTACACCTTC